This T cell receptor (beta chain) emerged from a study of T-cell memory formation after mild COVID-19. The germline gives CDR1 SEHNR, CDR2 FQNEAQ (reference sequence). V dropped 0 bases and J dropped 6 bases, with 9 bases sitting between them. CDR3 length equals 13 residues. TCRdb reanalysed the 5' RACE reads using MiXCR and keeps one entry per CDR3 protein. Among under 300,000 distinct CDR3 sequences, approximately 8.4% were seen once, and the ten largest hold under 25%. The receptor's source is a man aged 18 to 35 who had mild COVID-19 (a few samples of this study predate the infection). Cell type and time point are not known. Sequencing was performed on PBMCs or a T cell subset sorted from them (not recorded which). V usage is TRBV7-9 and J usage is TRBJ2-7; the D is unclear. The CDR3 spells CASSLASVGEQYF. CDR3 DNA sequence: TGTGCCAGCAGCTTAGCGTCCGTGGGCGAGCAGTACTTC.